This paragraph covers one T cell receptor beta chain sequence. The target antigen is unknown. The CDR3 loop spans 18 amino acids. Trimming took 3 bases from V and 4 from J; bases not matched to a gene: 9. Germline V gives CDR1 SGHDT, CDR2 YYEEEE. The data derive from a study of cytomegalovirus exposure and HLA in healthy donors. General study points: Productive rates of about 87% or about 30% were seen for most TCR beta V segments in an earlier analysis. The authors listed approximately 160 TCR beta chains as cytomegalovirus-associated.

The PCR used 60 Vbeta and 13 Jbeta primers. Assay used: immunoSEQ multiplex PCR; TCRdb lists only in-frame clones, some missing. The sample lists fewer than 250,000 clones; around 85% were seen once. The clonotype comes from a man aged 18 to 30 in good health and CMV-seronegative. The chain uses TRBV5-6 and TRBJ2-1; TRBD2 agrees at 14 bases. The sequenced material came from PBMCs. CDR3 in amino acids: CASSWGLAGESSYNEQFF. The CDR3 nucleotides are TGTGCCAGCAGCTGGGGACTAGCGGGGGAGTCATCATACAATGAGCAGTTCTTC.